This T cell receptor beta chain was identified in a study of T cell repertoires in ileal Crohn's disease. Study outcomes and limitations: Endoscopic recurrence occurred in every patient whose clonality exceeded 26.8%.

This clone appeared a single time. Its antigen remains unknown. V dropped 4 bases and J dropped 6 bases, with 14 bases sitting between them. The CDR3 length is 14 residues. Looked up from germline, CDR1 is SGHRS and CDR2 is YFSETQ. Assay used: immunoSEQ multiplex PCR; TCRdb lists only in-frame clones, some missing. The sample lists 14,000 or so clones; roughly four fifths were seen once. The source material was ileal tissue. The sequence was collected from an adult with Crohn's disease. The rearrangement uses TRBV5-1 and TRBJ2-1, with a weak D call TRBD1 (6 bases). The DNA of the CDR3 is TGCGCCAGCAGCCGTACCGACAGGCCCAATGAGCAGTTCTTC. This sequence encodes CASSRTDRPNEQFF.